These 5 T cell receptor beta chains came from one sample sequenced in a study of OX40 agonist ivuxolimab in advanced cancers. Generated by immunoSEQ multiplex PCR, the TCRdb table keeps only in-frame clones and is missing some. Of roughly 80,000 clones listed, around 86% were seen once; the top ten hold roughly 0.35%. This sample comprised CD4+ or CD8+ T cells sorted from blood, obtained in a trial of the OX40 agonist ivuxolimab. These receptors all stem from an adult with an advanced solid tumor such as melanoma, head and neck, liver or kidney cancer.

V is TRBV7-2 and J is TRBJ2-1; D is possibly TRBD1 or TRBD2 (5 bases each). This CDR3 has 11 residues. V dropped 2 bases and J dropped 15 bases, with 11 bases sitting between them. The germline V gene encodes CDR1 SGHTA and CDR2 FQGNSA. As DNA, the CDR3 is TGTGCCAGCAGCTTATGGGGACCATTGTTCTTC. Amino acid sequence: CASSLWGPLFF.

The V and J genes are TRBV5-6 and TRBJ2-4; 11 bases match TRBD2. V trimming: 2 bases; J trimming: 0 bases; junction bases outside the gene matches: 7. Germline V gene lookup returns CDR1 SGHDT and CDR2 YYEEEE. The CDR3 runs 18 residues. CDR3: CASSLGLAGGIAKNIQYF. The CDR3 DNA follows: TGTGCCAGCAGCTTAGGGCTAGCGGGGGGAATAGCCAAAAACATTCAGTACTTC.

This chain links TRBV10-2 with TRBJ1-2; TRBD1 is a possible D gene (5 bases). Germline V lookup: CDR1 WSHSY, CDR2 SAAADI. V gave up 2 bases and J gave up 6 bases, with 19 bases separating them. The CDR3 has 16 residues. Written as DNA, the CDR3 is TGCGCCAGCAGTGAGCCGGCCCAAGGGGCGCAGAATGGCTACACCTTC. Amino acid sequence: CASSEPAQGAQNGYTF.

This clone was counted a single time. V is TRBV27 and J is TRBJ1-5; no definite D call. From germline, CDR1 is MNHEY and CDR2 SMNVEV (reference sequence). This CDR3 is built from 15 residues. The ends were cut back, 2 bases at V and 1 base at J, with 9 bases in the middle. CDR3 amino acids: CASSLGAASNQPQHF. CDR3 bases: TGTGCCAGCAGTTTAGGAGCAGCCAGCAATCAGCCCCAGCATTTT.

The rearrangement links TRBV6-6 to TRBJ1-1; 7 nucleotides line up with TRBD1. CDR3 length: 15 amino acids. Germline trimming cut 3 bases from V and 0 bases from J; bases unmatched to any gene: 4. Looked up from germline, CDR1 is MNHNY and CDR2 is SVGAGI (reference sequence). CDR3 DNA sequence: TGTGCCAGCAGTTATGGGACAGCGTTGAACACTGAAGCTTTCTTT. As protein: CASSYGTALNTEAFF.